This T cell receptor (beta chain) was recovered during a study of blood T cell repertoires in COVID-19. Germline loops: CDR1 MNHEY, CDR2 SVGEGT. V shed 6 bases and J 6 bases; nucleotides not matched to a gene: 6. The CDR3 covers 14 residues. The protocol was immunoSEQ multiplex PCR, while the TCRdb copy is restricted to in-frame clones and leaves out a portion. There are about 160,000 clones in the sample; about 91% occur only once, and under 5% lies in the top ten. The chain has TRBV6-2 or TRBV6-3 and TRBJ1-5, with 9 bases fitting TRBD1. Sequenced: peripheral blood. The origin of this receptor is a woman aged 55-69 years who had recovered from COVID-19. The CDR3: CASSLDRGGQPQHF. CDR3 nucleotide sequence: TGTGCCAGCAGCCTGGACAGGGGTGGTCAGCCCCAGCATTTT.